These 30 T cell receptor beta chains originate from one sample sequenced in a study of identical twins. A single record per CDR3 protein comes from TCRdb applying MiXCR to the 5' RACE reads. The sample shows roughly 490,000 distinct CDR3 sequences, roughly an eighth of them seen only once. The same data also contributed to another study, on yellow fever vaccine responses in identical twins.

Sequences were obtained from CD4+ T cells sorted from blood. These receptors came from a woman aged 18-35 years in good health.

The chain is built from TRBV20-1 and TRBJ2-2; D is undetermined. V shed 4 bases and J shed 5 bases, with 20 bases lying between them. This CDR3 is built from 16 residues. CDR1 and CDR2 from the germline V gene are DFQATT and SNEGSKA (reference sequence). The CDR3 sequence is CSATIFGSRDTGELFF. As DNA, the CDR3 is TGCAGTGCTACAATTTTTGGTAGCCGAGATACCGGGGAGCTGTTTTTT.

V and J are TRBV28 and TRBJ1-5, with D unresolved. CDR1 and CDR2 from the germline V gene are MDHEN and SYDVKM. The germline V and J ends were trimmed by 5 bases and 7 bases, with 18 bases remaining between them. The CDR3 length is 15 residues. The CDR3, as DNA: TGTGCCAGCAGTCAAAACAGACAACACGGGCAGCCCCAGCATTTT. Protein: CASSQNRQHGQPQHF.

This clonotype was observed a few times. This chain links TRBV6-1 with TRBJ2-7; D tentatively fits TRBD1 or TRBD2 (5 bases each). Per the germline V gene, CDR1 is MNHNS and CDR2 is SASEGT. The length of the CDR3 is 13 residues. The ends were cut back, 9 bases at V and 5 bases at J, with 17 bases in the middle. CDR3 nucleotide sequence: TGTGCCAGTAGGGACCTCCGGCCAAACGAGCAGTACTTC. Translating gives CASRDLRPNEQYF.

The chain couples TRBV5-1 to TRBJ2-7; D call uncertain. The CDR3 contains 18 residues. Trimming took off 0 bases at V and 6 bases at J, with 25 bases between the two ends. Germline assignment: CDR1 SGHRS and CDR2 YFSETQ. The CDR3 region is CASSLGVRLVSSGREQYF. The CDR3 DNA is TGCGCCAGCAGCTTGGGCGTCCGCCTAGTTTCGTCGGGCCGCGAGCAGTACTTC.

Many counts were recorded for this clonotype. The chain uses TRBV20-1 and TRBJ2-3; 9 nucleotides align to TRBD2. Germline-derived CDR1 and CDR2 are DFQATT and SNEGSKA (reference sequence). The trim removed 1 base at V and 6 bases at J, leaving 11 bases unmatched. The CDR3 loop spans 16 amino acids. CDR3 region: CSARGGLAPRGDTQYF. CDR3 DNA: TGCAGTGCTAGAGGCGGACTAGCGCCTCGCGGGGATACGCAGTATTTT.

This clonotype was seen at least ten times. The chain joins TRBV24-1 to TRBJ2-3; 8 bases align to TRBD1. Per germline, CDR1 KGHDR and CDR2 SFDVKD. The CDR3 contains 17 residues. V gave up 4 bases and J gave up 2 bases; unmatched junction bases: 10. CDR3 in amino acids: CATSETPGQALTDTQYF. CDR3 DNA sequence: TGTGCCACCAGTGAGACCCCGGGACAGGCGCTCACAGATACGCAGTATTTT.

The chain carries TRBV6-2 or TRBV6-3 and TRBJ1-5, with D possibly matching TRBD1 (6 bases). V was trimmed by 5 bases and J by 1 base, leaving 9 bases between them. The CDR3 has 14 amino acids. The germline V gene has CDR1 MNHEY and CDR2 SVGEGT. CDR3 nucleotides: TGTGCCAGCAGTACAGGGAGCAGCAATCAGCCCCAGCATTTT. Encoded protein: CASSTGSSNQPQHF.

This chain's CDR3 is CASSQPRGVGELFF. The CDR3 DNA sequence: TGTGCCAGCAGCCAGCCCCGAGGGGTCGGGGAGCTGTTTTTT. The chain links TRBV14 to TRBJ2-2; D may be TRBD1 or TRBD2 (5 bases each). The CDR3 sequence is 14 residues long. Between the trimmed V and J ends, which lost 3 bases and 7 bases, there was a span of 12 bases. Germline V lookup: CDR1 SGHDN, CDR2 FVKESK.

This clonotype was counted only a few times. The V and J genes are TRBV5-1 and TRBJ2-5, with 7 nucleotides matching TRBD2. Unmatched junction bases numbered 4, after V lost 5 bases and J lost 3 bases. Germline V gene data show CDR1 as SGHRS and CDR2 as YFSETQ. The CDR3 is 13 residues long. The CDR3 region has the DNA TGCGCCAGCAGGATCGGACTAGAAGAGACCCAGTACTTC. Its translation: CASRIGLEETQYF.

The chain links TRBV3-1 to TRBJ2-3; 14 nucleotides line up with TRBD2. After removal of 3 bases from V and 5 bases from J, the junction contained 4 bases not matched to a gene. Germline V lookup: CDR1 LGHDT, CDR2 YNNKEL (reference sequence). The length of the CDR3 is 16 residues. For the CDR3, the DNA is TGTGCCAGCAGCCAGGGACTAGCGGGAGCATTAGATACGCAGTATTTT. Translation: CASSQGLAGALDTQYF.

The J gene is TRBJ2-3, the V gene TRBV4-3, with D maybe TRBD1 (5 bases). Deletions cut 4 bases from V and 7 bases from J, with 12 bases between. CDR3 length: 13 amino acids. Per the germline V gene, CDR1 is LGHNA and CDR2 is YSLEER. The CDR3 spells CASSLGRQNTQYF. The CDR3 bases are TGCGCCAGCAGCCTAGGAAGACAGAATACGCAGTATTTT.

This clonotype was seen a handful of times. The CDR3 reads CASRGMCTPLNTEAFF. CDR3 coding DNA: TGCGCCAGCAGGGGGATGTGTACACCTTTGAACACTGAAGCTTTCTTT. V gene TRBV10-1 combines with J gene TRBJ1-1; D not certain. The length of the CDR3 is 16 residues. Per the germline V gene, CDR1 is WNHNN and CDR2 is SYGVQD (reference sequence). The V and J ends lost 6 bases and 0 bases respectively, with 17 bases between them.

This clonotype was observed a handful of times. This chain joins TRBV29-1 and TRBJ1-2; TRBD1 might be the D (5 bases). CDR1 and CDR2 (germline): SQVTM, ANQGSEA. The CDR3 has 14 amino acids. V shed 6 bases and J shed 3 bases, with 17 bases lying between them. Written as DNA, the CDR3 is TGCAGCGTGGTGACGGGGACCCGATACTATGGCTACACCTTC. The encoded protein is CSVVTGTRYYGYTF.

The chain uses TRBV20-1 and TRBJ2-7; possible D gene TRBD1, 5 bases. The germline V gene has CDR1 DFQATT and CDR2 SNEGSKA (reference sequence). V was shortened by 0 bases and J by 1 base, with 13 bases between the two germline ends. This CDR3 has 15 residues. CDR3 coding DNA: TGCAGTGCTAGAGATTTTCGTAGGGGTTCCTACGAGCAGTACTTC. This translates into CSARDFRRGSYEQYF.

The chain couples TRBV29-1 to TRBJ2-3, with D perhaps TRBD2 (6 bases). The germline V gene encodes CDR1 SQVTM and CDR2 ANQGSEA. The CDR3 is 12 amino acids. V dropped 7 bases and J dropped 0 bases, with 8 bases sitting between them. DNA of the CDR3: TGCAGCGGGCGGGGTAGCACAGATACGCAGTATTTT. This codes for CSGRGSTDTQYF.

The chain recombines TRBV2 with TRBJ2-1; D perhaps matches TRBD2 (6 bases). CDR3 length equals 17 residues. Germline V gene data show CDR1 as SNHLY and CDR2 as FYNNEI. Trimming took off 4 bases at V and 4 bases at J, with 20 bases between the two ends. The CDR3 reads CASSVGSQGGGYNEQFF. The CDR3, as DNA: TGTGCCAGCAGTGTCGGGAGCCAAGGAGGTGGATACAATGAGCAGTTCTTC.

This clonotype was recorded a few times. The V call is TRBV10-3, the J call TRBJ2-5; D unresolved. CDR1 and CDR2 (germline): ENHRY, SYGVKD. CDR3 length equals 14 residues. The V end lost 1 base, the J end lost 5 bases, and 11 bases lay between the germline ends. The CDR3 DNA sequence: TGTGCCATCAGTGAGTTCCGCCAGAGTGAGACCCAGTACTTC. This sequence encodes CAISEFRQSETQYF.

The rearrangement joins TRBV3-1 to TRBJ1-6; 7 nucleotides agree with TRBD1. The V and J ends lost 2 bases and 7 bases, in that order; junction bases with no gene match: 2. From germline, CDR1 is LGHDT and CDR2 YNNKEL (reference sequence). The CDR3 has 14 amino acids. The CDR3, as DNA: TGTGCCAGCAGCCAACAGGGGGAGAATTCACCCCTCCACTTT. Protein product: CASSQQGENSPLHF.

This clonotype was counted between two and nine times. The chain employs TRBV19 and TRBJ2-1; 8 positions match TRBD1. Per the germline V gene, CDR1 is LNHDA and CDR2 is SQIVND (reference sequence). V gave up 5 bases and J gave up 2 bases; unmatched junction bases: 5. This CDR3 region has 15 residues. This CDR3 is CASSPRQGTYNEQFF. The CDR3, as DNA: TGTGCCAGTAGTCCTCGACAGGGGACCTACAATGAGCAGTTCTTC.

The rearrangement joins TRBV7-3 to TRBJ2-6; 7 bases are shared with TRBD2. Germline trimming cut 5 bases from V and 7 bases from J; bases unmatched to any gene: 8. The CDR3 is 15 amino acids. Germline values: CDR1 SGHTA, CDR2 FQGTGA. CDR3 nucleotide sequence: TGTGCCAGCAGCCTCGCTAGCGGTAGTGCCAACGTCCTGACTTTC. Translating gives CASSLASGSANVLTF.

This clonotype was recorded many times. The chain links TRBV5-1 to TRBJ2-3, with D possibly matching TRBD2 (5 bases). There are 14 residues in the CDR3. V lost 5 bases and J lost 2, with 12 bases in between. Germline V gene lookup returns CDR1 SGHRS and CDR2 YFSETQ. CDR3: CASRKADYTDTQYF. CDR3 DNA: TGCGCCAGCAGAAAAGCGGATTACACAGATACGCAGTATTTT.

The rearrangement links TRBV5-1 to TRBJ2-5, with D perhaps TRBD1 (6 bases). Germline CDR1 and CDR2: SGHRS and YFSETQ. There are 14 residues in the CDR3. V was shortened by 4 bases and J by 5 bases, with 15 bases between the two germline ends. CDR3 loop: CASSGRTQGETQYF. CDR3 sequence (DNA): TGCGCCAGCAGCGGCAGGACTCAGGGGGAGACCCAGTACTTC.

This clonotype was seen many times. This chain joins TRBV5-1 and TRBJ2-5; D is undetermined. This CDR3 spans 13 amino acids. V lost 6 bases, J lost 4 bases, and 13 bases lay in between. The germline CDR1 and CDR2 sequences are SGHRS and YFSETQ. The DNA of the CDR3 is TGCGCCAGCAAATTGGGCTTCGTAGAGACCCAGTACTTC. The encoded protein is CASKLGFVETQYF.

This clonotype was seen a handful of times. This chain links TRBV2 with TRBJ2-7; 8 nucleotides match TRBD1. The length of the CDR3 is 13 residues. The germline V gene has CDR1 SNHLY and CDR2 FYNNEI. The V gene end was trimmed by 5 bases and the J gene end by 12 bases; junction bases not matched to a gene: 12. Written as DNA, the CDR3 is TGTGCCAGCAGTTCGAGACAGGGGAGGAGTTGGTACTTC. Translation: CASSSRQGRSWYF.

The rearrangement uses TRBV10-3 and TRBJ2-3, with 13 bases that match TRBD2. The V segment lost 6 bases and the J segment 0 bases; nucleotides outside the gene matches: 9. CDR1 ENHRY and CDR2 SYGVKD come from the germline V gene. This CDR3 region has 18 residues. The CDR3 DNA reads TGTGCCATCAGGGAAACTAGCGGGAGGGCCGAAAGCACAGATACGCAGTATTTT. It codes for CAIRETSGRAESTDTQYF.

This clonotype came up many times. This chain links TRBV7-3 with TRBJ1-4; D remains unclear. The CDR3 runs 15 residues. Trimming cost V 6 bases and J 5 bases, with 16 bases left between them. CDR1 SGHTA and CDR2 FQGTGA come from the germline V gene. CDR3 DNA: TGTGCCAGCAGTCGGACTGGGCAGAAGAATGAAAAACTGTTTTTT. Protein product: CASSRTGQKNEKLFF. The full variable domain, completed using reference TRBV7-3 and TRBJ1-4, is GAGVSQTPSNKVTEKGKYVELRCDPISGHTALYWYRQSLGQGPEFLIYFQGTGAADDSGLPNDRFFAVRPEGSVSTLKIQRTERGDSAVYLCASSRTGQKNEKLFFGSGTQLSVL.

This clonotype was seen repeatedly, ten times or more. The V gene is TRBV5-1, the J gene TRBJ2-2, with D possibly being TRBD1 or TRBD2 (5 bases each). The germline V gene has CDR1 SGHRS and CDR2 YFSETQ. V was cut by 2 bases and J by 0 bases, with 8 bases left in between. The CDR3 spans 15 residues. In nucleotides, the CDR3 is TGCGCCAGCAGCTTTGGGACGGCGAACACCGGGGAGCTGTTTTTT. It translates to CASSFGTANTGELFF.

This clonotype was detected only a few times. This chain links TRBV5-1 with TRBJ1-1; D is unresolved. Germline values: CDR1 SGHRS, CDR2 YFSETQ. Trimming stripped 0 bases from V and 4 bases from J, with 10 bases between. The CDR3 extends over 14 amino acids. The CDR3 reads CASSLDLYTTEAFF. CDR3 DNA: TGCGCCAGCAGCTTGGATCTGTATACCACTGAAGCTTTCTTT.

In its sample, this clonotype was seen a few times. Here the CDR3 reads CASSVGSINEQFF. CDR3 nucleotide sequence: TGTGCCAGCAGCGTCGGTAGCATCAATGAGCAGTTCTTC. J is TRBJ2-1 and V is TRBV9, with no clear D. The germline V gene encodes CDR1 SGDLS and CDR2 YYNGEE. The V gene lost 2 bases and the J gene lost 6 bases, with 9 bases spanning the gap. This CDR3 contains 13 residues.

This clonotype was counted at least ten times. V usage is TRBV12-3 or TRBV12-4 and J usage is TRBJ1-1; D may be TRBD1 (6 bases). The CDR3 consists of 15 residues. V was clipped by 4 bases and J by 4 bases, with 16 bases between them. The DNA of the CDR3 is TGTGCCAGCAGTTACGGGGGGGCCAAGAGCACTGAAGCTTTCTTT. This encodes CASSYGGAKSTEAFF.